The rows below give T cell receptor beta chains drawn from one sample of a study of T cells after yellow fever vaccination. TCRdb analysed the 5' RACE reads with MiXCR anew, one entry per CDR3 protein. The table shows about 330,000 distinct CDR3 sequences, with around 7% occurring only once. Source: PBMCs, taken approximately 40 days after the first yellow fever vaccination. Receptors were obtained from a man younger than 30 who received the YFV17D yellow fever vaccine. Each CDR3 is given with its conserved first and last residue. The order of the fields is V gene, clone size, D gene, J gene, CDR3 protein, CDR3 DNA. The D gene is left open where the match is weak. Only part of the rows carry a size: once, few, many, or a class if the clone is expanded.

V gene: TRBV18; clone size: NA; D gene: NA; J gene: TRBJ2-5; CDR3 protein: CASSPRKETQYF; CDR3 DNA: TGTGCCAGCTCACCAAGGAAAGAGACCCAGTACTTC
V gene: TRBV4-3; clone size: few; D gene: NA; J gene: TRBJ1-6; CDR3 protein: CASSQIVQGYNSPLHF; CDR3 DNA: TGCGCCAGCAGCCAAATCGTACAGGGCTATAATTCACCCCTCCACTTT
V gene: TRBV20-1; clone size: many; D gene: NA; J gene: TRBJ2-5; CDR3 protein: CSAGKSTWETQYF; CDR3 DNA: TGCAGTGCTGGAAAGTCAACTTGGGAGACCCAGTACTTC
V gene: TRBV5-4; clone size: few; D gene: NA; J gene: TRBJ1-1; CDR3 protein: CASSSLGRVDGTEAFF; CDR3 DNA: TGTGCCAGCAGCTCCCTGGGCAGGGTGGATGGCACTGAAGCTTTCTTT
V gene: TRBV6-2/TRBV6-3; clone size: many; D gene: NA; J gene: TRBJ2-5; CDR3 protein: CASWRGLETQYF; CDR3 DNA: TGTGCCAGCTGGAGGGGGCTTGAGACCCAGTACTTC
V gene: TRBV6-2/TRBV6-3; clone size: NA; D gene: TRBD1; J gene: TRBJ1-1; CDR3 protein: CASSGGQGALREAFF; CDR3 DNA: TGTGCCAGCAGTGGGGGACAGGGGGCGTTAAGGGAAGCTTTCTTT
V gene: TRBV29-1; clone size: NA; D gene: NA; J gene: TRBJ1-1; CDR3 protein: CSVESATEAFF; CDR3 DNA: TGCAGCGTTGAATCCGCCACTGAAGCTTTCTTT
V gene: TRBV20-1; clone size: NA; D gene: TRBD2; J gene: TRBJ2-2; CDR3 protein: CSARLAGSNTGELFF; CDR3 DNA: TGCAGTGCCAGACTAGCGGGTTCGAACACCGGGGAGCTGTTTTTT
V gene: TRBV2; clone size: NA; D gene: TRBD1; J gene: TRBJ2-5; CDR3 protein: CASSGLGRTGETQYF; CDR3 DNA: TGTGCCAGCAGTGGCCTAGGGAGGACAGGGGAGACCCAGTACTTC
V gene: TRBV25-1; clone size: few; D gene: TRBD2; J gene: TRBJ2-1; CDR3 protein: CASSETSGGTRRGEQFF; CDR3 DNA: TGTGCCAGCAGTGAAACTAGCGGGGGGACCCGAAGGGGGGAGCAGTTCTTC
V gene: TRBV30; clone size: NA; D gene: NA; J gene: TRBJ2-7; CDR3 protein: CAWSELSDEQYF; CDR3 DNA: TGTGCCTGGAGTGAACTGTCGGACGAGCAGTACTTC
V gene: TRBV28; clone size: few; D gene: NA; J gene: TRBJ2-7; CDR3 protein: CASSMPGQNEQYF; CDR3 DNA: TGTGCCAGCAGTATGCCGGGCCAGAACGAGCAGTACTTC